This entry lists 14 T cell receptor beta chains sequenced from one sample in a study of vaccination effects on CD4 cells after COVID-19. With the ViraFEST assay, the study expanded antigen-specific CD4+ T cells using viral peptide pools, then sequenced them. Between days 9 and 11 of culture, CD4+ T cells were separated out. All participants had two doses of either the BNT162b2 or mRNA-1273 vaccine. Assay used: immunoSEQ multiplex PCR; TCRdb lists only in-frame clones, some missing. The sample shows around 81,000 clones, 77% of them seen only once. Their recognized antigens are unknown. This specimen was CD4+ T cells from PBMCs cultured with HCoV-OC43 spike peptides, taken after COVID-19 vaccination. As for subset: HCoV-OC43 spike overlapping peptide pool stimulation. Receptor source: a human donor who received a COVID-19 vaccine.

This clone came up once. The rearrangement links TRBV5-1 to TRBJ1-2; perhaps TRBD1 as D (6 bases). Trimming took off 2 bases at V and 7 bases at J, with 12 bases between the two ends. This CDR3 region has 13 residues. Per germline, CDR1 SGHRS and CDR2 YFSETQ. The CDR3 loop reads CASSFDRSIGYTF. The CDR3 region has the DNA TGCGCCAGCAGCTTTGACAGGAGTATTGGCTACACCTTC.

The V and J genes are TRBV23-1 and TRBJ2-2; 7 bases are a match to TRBD1. TRBV23-1 is identified as an open reading frame with a role that is uncertain. CDR3 size: 16 residues. J lost 4 bases, V lost 2 bases, and 7 bases had no gene match. CDR3 coding DNA: TGCGCCAGCAGTCAAACTGACAGGGTCGGCACCGGGGAGCTGTTTTTT. Translation: CASSQTDRVGTGELFF.

V gene TRBV21-1 combines with J gene TRBJ2-3; the DNA was not compared with TRBD1, the D call given in the table. TRBV21-1 is a known pseudogene. The CDR3 is made up of 20 amino acids. The CDR3 sequence: CASSKALSGDRDYIVDTQYF. Written as DNA, the CDR3 is TGTGCCAGCAGCAAAGCGCTTTCCGGGGACAGGGATTATATAGTGGATACGCAGTATTTT.

This clone was observed once. This chain's CDR3 is CASSLAQGGTDTQYF. CDR3 DNA: TGTGCCAGCAGCTTGGCACAGGGAGGGACAGATACGCAGTATTTT. V and J are TRBV5-6 and TRBJ2-3, with D maybe TRBD2 (7 bases). Germline values: CDR1 SGHDT, CDR2 YYEEEE. Trimming took 0 bases from V and 3 from J, leaving 11 bases between them. The CDR3 is 15 amino acids. Combining the CDR3 with reference TRBV5-6 and TRBJ2-3 gives the whole variable domain DAGVTQSPTHLIKTRGQQVTLRCSPKSGHDTVSWYQQALGQGPQFIFQYYEEEERQRGNFPDRFSGHQFPNYSSELNVNALLLGDSALYLCASSLAQGGTDTQYFGPGTRLTVL.

The gene calls are TRBV5-6 and TRBJ1-1, with no clear D. CDR1 and CDR2 (germline): SGHDT, YYEEEE. The ends were cut back, 0 bases at V and 5 bases at J, with 11 bases in the middle. CDR3 length equals 14 residues. The CDR3 nucleotides are TGTGCCAGCAGCTTGGTTGGCGGGGTGACTGAAGCTTTCTTT. Translation gives CASSLVGGVTEAFF.

The chain has TRBV20-1 and TRBJ2-7, with 8 bases identical to TRBD1. The CDR3 spans 13 residues. Trimming at V came to 3 bases and at J to 1 base, leaving 2 bases not matched to a gene. Germline V CDR1 and CDR2: DFQATT, SNEGSKA (reference sequence). DNA of the CDR3: TGCAGTGCTAGTACAGGGGGTTCCTACGAGCAGTACGTC. Its translation: CSASTGGSYEQYV.

CDR3 nucleotide sequence: TGTGCCAGCAGTTTTAATCTTTGGGGGGATACGCAGTATTTT. As protein: CASSFNLWGDTQYF. This sequence joins TRBV28 and TRBJ2-3; D may correspond to TRBD1 or TRBD2 (5 bases each). Trimming pared 3 bases from V and 6 bases from J, leaving 13 bases between. CDR3 length: 14 residues. Germline CDR1 MDHEN, CDR2 SYDVKM.

This chain uses TRBV6-5 with TRBJ2-7, with D possibly being TRBD1 or TRBD2 (5 bases each). Germline CDR1 MNHEY, CDR2 SVGAGI. The CDR3 consists of 15 residues. The V and J ends lost 7 bases and 1 base respectively, with 17 bases between them. The CDR3 reads CASTPPGRPSYEQYV. DNA for the CDR3: TGTGCCAGCACGCCACCGGGACGCCCTTCCTACGAGCAGTACGTC.

The chain employs TRBV19 and TRBJ2-6; D is unresolved. The CDR3 loop spans 17 amino acids. V was pared by 6 bases and J by 0 bases, with 15 bases between. In germline, CDR1 is LNHDA, CDR2 SQIVND (reference sequence). CDR3 amino acids: CASRRNVRFSGANVLTF. The CDR3 coding sequence is TGTGCCAGTAGGAGGAATGTGCGGTTCTCTGGGGCCAACGTCCTGACTTTC.

The chain combines TRBV6-5 with TRBJ1-2, with D possibly TRBD1 on 5 matching bases. Germline CDR1 is MNHEY and CDR2 is SVGAGI. V was cut by 2 bases and J by 2 bases, with 12 bases left in between. The CDR3 has 15 amino acids. CDR3 nucleotides: TGTGCCAGCAGTTACGGGACTCCTCTGAACTATGGCTACACCTTC. Translated, it gives CASSYGTPLNYGYTF.

The chain joins TRBV30 to TRBJ1-5; D not certain. The V gene's germline CDR1 is GTSNPN and CDR2 SVGIG (reference sequence). This CDR3 region has 13 residues. Trimming stripped 3 bases from V and 3 bases from J, with 9 bases between. The CDR3 sequence: CAWSAIDNQPQHF. The CDR3 DNA follows: TGTGCCTGGAGCGCTATAGACAATCAGCCCCAGCATTTT. The full variable domain, rest sourced from reference TRBV30 and TRBJ1-5, is SQTIHQWPATLVQPVGSPLSLECTVEGTSNPNLYWYRQAAGRGLQLLFYSVGIGQISSEVPQNLSASRPQDRQFILSSKKLLLSDSGFYLCAWSAIDNQPQHFGDGTRLSIL.

The chain recombines TRBV9 with TRBJ1-6; D is uncertain. V lost 0 bases and J 8 bases, leaving 9 bases between the germline ends. This CDR3 comprises 14 residues. CDR1 is SGDLS and CDR2 is YYNGEE in the germline V gene. DNA of the CDR3: TGTGCCAGCAGCGTAGCCAGTGTGGATTCACCCCTCCACTTT. It encodes CASSVASVDSPLHF.

The chain recombines TRBV6-1 with TRBJ1-3, with D maybe TRBD1 (6 bases). The V and J ends lost 0 bases and 0 bases respectively, with 18 bases between them. The CDR3 has 19 residues. Germline-derived CDR1 and CDR2 are MNHNS and SASEGT. CDR3 region: CASSEALARGLYSGNTIYF. The DNA for the CDR3 is TGTGCCAGCAGTGAAGCGTTAGCCAGGGGATTGTACTCTGGAAACACCATATATTTT.

In this sample, this clone turned up once. The chain recombines TRBV7-2 with TRBJ1-4, with D possibly TRBD1 on 5 matching bases. Trimming pared 1 base from V and 7 bases from J, leaving 13 bases between. The CDR3 is made up of 15 amino acids. The V gene's germline CDR1 is SGHTA and CDR2 FQGNSA. CDR3 sequence reads: CASSLVGTGGEKLFF. CDR3 DNA: TGTGCCAGCAGCTTAGTGGGGACGGGAGGTGAAAAACTGTTTTTT.